Listed below are T cell receptor beta chains from one sample, sequenced in a study of identical twins. TCRdb re-called the 5' RACE reads with MiXCR, one entry per CDR3 protein. The sample has about 890,000 distinct CDR3 sequences, 9% to 15% seen once. The same sample was also studied in work on yellow fever vaccine responses in identical twins.

Sequencing was carried out using PBMCs. The receptors originated from a woman under 30 in good health. The CDR3 runs from the conserved cysteine through the conserved F or W. Rows give clone size only sometimes, using once, few, many, or a class for an expanded clone.

clone size,J gene,V gene,CDR3 protein
many,TRBJ2-5,TRBV5-1,CASSSGTPKETQYF
few,TRBJ2-4,TRBV10-3,CAISGAGKDTQYF
.,TRBJ2-7,TRBV2,CASSEAPGAYEQYF
.,TRBJ1-2,TRBV12-3/TRBV12-4,CASSLALTLNYGYTF
few,TRBJ1-4,TRBV28,CASSSQGLNEKLFF
many,TRBJ2-3,TRBV3-1,CASSPAGGTQYF
.,TRBJ2-5,TRBV5-8,CASSLPGTDQETQYF
.,TRBJ1-2,TRBV10-3,CAISQELRYGYTF
.,TRBJ2-2,TRBV21-1,CARFSNVTGELFF
few,TRBJ2-5,TRBV9,CASSPRPGGPGSWVETQYF
.,TRBJ2-2,TRBV12-3/TRBV12-4,CASSYRTSTGELFF
few,TRBJ2-5,TRBV7-2,CASSTDREETQYF
.,TRBJ2-1,TRBV3-1,CASSRRGASYNEQFF
few,TRBJ2-3,TRBV27,CASRGTGVTDTQYF
few,TRBJ2-1,TRBV19,CASSIIAGLYNEQFF
.,TRBJ2-4,TRBV29-1,CSVETLNIQYF